The rows below give T cell receptor beta chains drawn from one sample of a study of blood T cell repertoires in COVID-19. Assay used: immunoSEQ multiplex PCR; TCRdb lists only in-frame clones, some missing. The sample yields roughly 180,000 clones, 79% seen once. Sequencing input: peripheral blood. These receptor sequences come from an older woman with COVID-19, enrolled during active disease. Each CDR3 is given with its conserved first and last residue. A D gene is named only where the DNA matches it firmly. Clone sizes are given selectively: once, few, many, or a class where the clone is expanded.

V	J	D	size	length	DNA	CDR3
TRBV2	TRBJ1-5	NA	many	15	TGTGCCAGCAGTGAAAGAGCCTATAGCAATCAGCCCCAGCATTTT	CASSERAYSNQPQHF
TRBV4-2	TRBJ2-3	NA	many	18	TGTGCCAGCAGCCAAGGGGCTAGCCGGGGTGCACGCACAGATACGCAGTATTTT	CASSQGASRGARTDTQYF
TRBV7-2	TRBJ2-1	TRBD2	NA	15	TGTGCCAGCAGTTTCCCGACTAGCGGGACCAATGAGCAGTTCTTC	CASSFPTSGTNEQFF
TRBV5-5	TRBJ2-5	TRBD2	NA	15	TGTGCCAGCTATGCGGGGGGGCTATGGCAAGAGACCCAGTACTTC	CASYAGGLWQETQYF
TRBV19	TRBJ2-5	NA	NA	16	TGTGCCAGTAGTATGGGGGGGCGCGGCGACCAAGAGACCCAGTACTTC	CASSMGGRGDQETQYF
TRBV6-5	TRBJ2-2	NA	NA	14	TGTGCCAGCAGTTCCACCCAGGGGATCGGGGAGCTGTTTTTT	CASSSTQGIGELFF
TRBV19	TRBJ1-6	TRBD1	NA	15	TGTGCCAGTAGTGAGAGGACAGGGGGTAATTCACCCCTCCACTTT	CASSERTGGNSPLHF
TRBV7-9	TRBJ2-4	NA	NA	15	TGTGCCAGCAGCACCTTAGAACTAGCCAAAAACATTCAGTACTTC	CASSTLELAKNIQYF
TRBV5-4	TRBJ2-1	TRBD2	NA	15	TGTGCCAGCAGCAGTAAGCGGGGGAATAACAATGAGCAGTTCTTC	CASSSKRGNNNEQFF
TRBV19	TRBJ1-1	NA	NA	14	TGTGCCAGTAATGTTGGGAGGGTGAACACTGAAGCTTTCTTT	CASNVGRVNTEAFF
TRBV7-2	TRBJ1-2	NA	NA	16	TGTGCCAGCACCGCTTACCCCAGGCCCCATAATGGAGGCTACACCTTC	CASTAYPRPHNGGYTF
TRBV11-2	TRBJ1-1	NA	NA	16	TGTGCCAGCAGCACCTTCCGAACTAACATGAACACTGAAGCTTTCTTT	CASSTFRTNMNTEAFF
TRBV18	TRBJ1-5	NA	NA	14	TGTGCCAGCTCACTCCTTGACTCCAATCAGCCCCAGCATTTT	CASSLLDSNQPQHF
TRBV30	TRBJ2-7	TRBD2	NA	16	TGTGCCTGGAGTCCCCCCCTGAGCGGGAGGGCCCACGAGCAGTACTTC	CAWSPPLSGRAHEQYF
TRBV11-2	TRBJ1-2	TRBD1	NA	16	TGTGCCAGCAGCTTAGCCCCGGGACAGGTGGGATATGGCTACACCTTC	CASSLAPGQVGYGYTF
TRBV6-4	TRBJ2-1	TRBD2	NA	17	TGTGCCAGCGGCCGGACTAGCGGGAGGAGAGAGTACAATGAGCAGTTCTTC	CASGRTSGRREYNEQFF
TRBV5-1	TRBJ2-5	TRBD2	NA	19	TGCGCCAGCAGCTTTGGTGTGACTAGCGGGAGGGCCGGGGCGGAGACCCAGTACTTC	CASSFGVTSGRAGAETQYF
TRBV28	TRBJ2-5	TRBD1	NA	17	TGTGCCAGCAGTTCCGGGACAGGGGTCCTCGGGAGAGAGACCCAGTACTTC	CASSSGTGVLGRETQYF
TRBV29-1	TRBJ2-7	TRBD2	once	13	TGCAGCGTTATAGCGGGGGGATCCTACGAGCAGTACTTC	CSVIAGGSYEQYF
TRBV14	TRBJ2-7	TRBD1	NA	15	TGTGCCAGCAGCCAGACAGGGGGCATCTCATACGAGCAGTACTTC	CASSQTGGISYEQYF
TRBV11-2	TRBJ2-7	NA	few	14	TGTGCCAGCAGCTTAGCGGGAGTTCTCTACGAGCAGTACTTC	CASSLAGVLYEQYF
TRBV6-5	TRBJ1-2	NA	NA	11	TGTGCCAGCAAGGGGGGGTATGGCTACACCTTC	CASKGGYGYTF
TRBV11-3	TRBJ1-1	NA	NA	14	TGTGCCAGCAGCTACTCGACAGGGAACACTGAAGCTTTCTTT	CASSYSTGNTEAFF
TRBV28	TRBJ2-1	NA	few	15	TGTGCCAGCAACTCACCCGGAGGGCCGAACAATGAGCAGTTCTTC	CASNSPGGPNNEQFF
TRBV11-2	TRBJ2-2	TRBD2	NA	17	TGTGCCAGCAGCTTCTTTAGCGGGAGGGCCCGGACCGGGGAGCTGTTTTTT	CASSFFSGRARTGELFF
TRBV6-6	TRBJ2-1	TRBD2	NA	16	TGTGCCAGCATTAGAACGGGAGGGCGGTCCGCCAATGAGCAGTTCTTC	CASIRTGGRSANEQFF
TRBV10-2	TRBJ1-3	NA	NA	17	TGCGCCAGCAGTGAGTCAGCCCCAGGCATGCCTGGAAACACCATATATTTT	CASSESAPGMPGNTIYF
TRBV24-1	TRBJ1-4	NA	NA	14	TGTGCCACTTCGGACAGCCGGGCCCATGAAAAACTGTTTTTT	CATSDSRAHEKLFF
TRBV21-1	TRBJ1-4	NA	many	21	TGTGCCAGCAGCAAAAACGTCGAGAAGGCCGTTACGCTAGCCCGTAATGAAAAACTGTTTTTT	CASSKNVEKAVTLARNEKLFF
TRBV28	TRBJ2-7	TRBD2	NA	15	TGTGCCAGCAGTTTATGGACTAGCGGGAGTTACGAGCAGTACTTC	CASSLWTSGSYEQYF
TRBV6-5	TRBJ1-2	NA	NA	13	TGTGCCAGCAGTTACGGGCAGGGGAATGGCTACACCTTC	CASSYGQGNGYTF
TRBV29-1	TRBJ1-1	TRBD1	NA	13	TGCAGCGGTCAAACAGGGGTCTCCACTGAAGCTTTCTTT	CSGQTGVSTEAFF
TRBV10-3	TRBJ2-5	TRBD2	NA	16	TGTGCCATCAGTGACCCGGGACTAGCGGATCACAAGACCCAGTACTTC	CAISDPGLADHKTQYF
TRBV7-2	TRBJ2-2	NA	NA	17	TGTGCCAGCAGCCTGTCCCCGGGACTCGCCGCCACCGGGGAGCTGTTTTTT	CASSLSPGLAATGELFF
TRBV9	TRBJ1-3	NA	once	16	TGTGCCAGCAGCGTAGGGACCGGAGGTTCTGGAAACACCATATATTTT	CASSVGTGGSGNTIYF
TRBV7-3	TRBJ2-7	NA	NA	14	TGTGCCAGCAGCCTCGGACTCGCCGGGGGCGAGCAGTACTTC	CASSLGLAGGEQYF
TRBV6-2/TRBV6-3	TRBJ2-2	TRBD2	NA	15	TGTGCCAGCAGTTACAGCGGGAGGGCCACCGGGGAGCTGTTTTTT	CASSYSGRATGELFF
TRBV7-9	TRBJ1-1	NA	NA	14	TGTGCCAGCAGCCCCTTCCTGGGAGACACTGAAGCTTTCTTT	CASSPFLGDTEAFF
TRBV18	TRBJ2-1	NA	NA	14	TGTGCCAGCTCACCTGTTGCGGGAACGCATGAGCAGTTCTTC	CASSPVAGTHEQFF
TRBV28	TRBJ2-2	NA	NA	14	TGTGCCAGCTGGGGGGGCAGCAACACCGGGGAGCTGTTTTTT	CASWGGSNTGELFF
TRBV2	TRBJ2-2	NA	NA	16	TGTGCCAGCAGTGAAATCGCGGGGTCGAACACCGGGGAGCTGTTTTTT	CASSEIAGSNTGELFF
TRBV28	TRBJ1-4	TRBD1	once	17	TGTGCCAGCAGTTCCCTATGGACAGGGGGAGGTAATGAAAAACTGTTTTTT	CASSSLWTGGGNEKLFF
TRBV3-1/TRBV3-2	TRBJ1-4	NA	NA	14	TGTGCCAGCAGCCAGGGGGGAACTAATGAAAAACTGTTTTTT	CASSQGGTNEKLFF
TRBV11-3	TRBJ2-3	TRBD1	NA	16	TGTGCCAGCAGCCCCGGGACAGCACCGCGCACAGATACGCAGTATTTT	CASSPGTAPRTDTQYF
TRBV15	TRBJ2-1	NA	many	17	TGTGCCACCAGCAGAGATTTTGGTACAGGGTTACCCCATGAGCAGTTCTTC	CATSRDFGTGLPHEQFF
TRBV10-1	TRBJ1-2	TRBD1	NA	15	TGCGCCAGATACAGGGGGTCGGGGCCCCTCTATGGCTACACCTTC	CARYRGSGPLYGYTF
TRBV9	TRBJ1-1	NA	NA	16	TGTGCCAGCAGCGAGAGGGAGCGACCCCGGGGGACTGAAGCTTTCTTT	CASSERERPRGTEAFF
TRBV19	TRBJ1-2	NA	NA	13	TGTGCCAGTAGTATGTCAGGGGCGAGTGGCTACACCTTC	CASSMSGASGYTF
TRBV30	TRBJ2-2	NA	NA	14	TGTGCCTGGACCCGGAGTTGGGGCGCCGGGGAGCTGTTTTTT	CAWTRSWGAGELFF
TRBV18	TRBJ1-2	NA	NA	14	TGTGCCAGCGCCAAGGACACCAAGAACTATGGCTACACCTTC	CASAKDTKNYGYTF
TRBV7-2	TRBJ2-1	TRBD2	NA	15	TGTGCCAGCAGCTCACCGATCCTAGCGGGAGGGCGGCAGTTCTTC	CASSSPILAGGRQFF